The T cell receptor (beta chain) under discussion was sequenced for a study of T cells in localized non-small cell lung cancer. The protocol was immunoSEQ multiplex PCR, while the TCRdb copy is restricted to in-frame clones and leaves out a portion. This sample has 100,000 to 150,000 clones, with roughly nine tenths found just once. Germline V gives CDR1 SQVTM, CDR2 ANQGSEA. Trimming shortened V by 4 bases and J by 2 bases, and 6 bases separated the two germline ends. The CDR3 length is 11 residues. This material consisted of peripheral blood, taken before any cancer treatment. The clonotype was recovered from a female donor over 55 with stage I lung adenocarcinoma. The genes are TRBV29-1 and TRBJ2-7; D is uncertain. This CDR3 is CSVGEPYEQYF. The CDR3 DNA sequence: TGCAGCGTTGGGGAACCCTACGAGCAGTACTTC.